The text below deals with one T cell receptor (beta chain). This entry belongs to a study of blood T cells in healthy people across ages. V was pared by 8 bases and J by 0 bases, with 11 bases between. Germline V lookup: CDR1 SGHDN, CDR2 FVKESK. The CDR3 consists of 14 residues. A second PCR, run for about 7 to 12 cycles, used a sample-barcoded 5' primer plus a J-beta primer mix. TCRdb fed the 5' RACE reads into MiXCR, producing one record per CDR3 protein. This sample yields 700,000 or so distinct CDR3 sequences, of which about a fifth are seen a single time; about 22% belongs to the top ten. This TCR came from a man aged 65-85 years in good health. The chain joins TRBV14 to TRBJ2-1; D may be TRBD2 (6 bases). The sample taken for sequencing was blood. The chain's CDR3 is CASQRVSSYNEQFF. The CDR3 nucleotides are TGTGCCAGCCAGCGGGTAAGCTCCTACAATGAGCAGTTCTTC.